This T cell receptor beta chain stems from a study of T cell responses to AZD1222 COVID-19 vaccine. Regarding the study as a whole: In all cases, repertoires were sampled only after the peak T cell response. Donors skewed white British and female; clonal diversity was possibly underestimated.

For this clone: The antigen remains unidentified.

The CDR3 is 14 amino acids. Germline values: CDR1 SGHAT, CDR2 FQNNGV. V lost 5 bases, J lost 0 bases, and 8 bases lay in between. TCRdb's copy holds only in-frame clones and misses some; the assay was immunoSEQ multiplex PCR. This repertoire shows more than 35,000 clones, around four fifths found once; its top ten account for 20% to 25%. The chain joins TRBV11-2 to TRBJ2-1; D remains unclear. This receptor was obtained from an adult who received the MenACWY meningococcal vaccine as a control. This specimen consisted of peripheral blood, obtained 28 days after the second dose of the MenACWY control vaccine. The CDR3 DNA follows: TGTGCCAGCAGCCCAGGTAGCTCCTACAATGAGCAGTTCTTC. Translating gives CASSPGSSYNEQFF.